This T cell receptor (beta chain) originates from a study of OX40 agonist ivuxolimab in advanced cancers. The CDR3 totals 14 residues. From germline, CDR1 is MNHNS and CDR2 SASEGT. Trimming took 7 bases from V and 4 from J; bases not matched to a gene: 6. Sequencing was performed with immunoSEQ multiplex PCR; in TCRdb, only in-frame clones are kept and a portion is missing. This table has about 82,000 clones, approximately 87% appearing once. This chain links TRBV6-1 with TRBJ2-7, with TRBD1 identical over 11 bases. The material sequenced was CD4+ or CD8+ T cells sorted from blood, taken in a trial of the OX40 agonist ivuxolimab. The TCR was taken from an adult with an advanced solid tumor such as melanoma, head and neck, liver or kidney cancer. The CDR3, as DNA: TGTGCCAGCACCTGGACAGGGGGCGTTTACGAGCAGTACTTC. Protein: CASTWTGGVYEQYF.